Shown below are 30 T cell receptor beta chains from a single sample sequenced in a study of blood T cell repertoires in COVID-19. Sequenced by immunoSEQ multiplex PCR; TCRdb stores in-frame clones only, minus some. The sample carries 87,000 or so clones, about nine tenths recorded once. Sequences were obtained from peripheral blood. These receptors came from a woman aged 45 to 65 with active or convalescent COVID-19.

This clone was recorded only once. V and J are TRBV6-4 and TRBJ1-2; a weak D match, TRBD1 (5 bases). Germline V lookup: CDR1 MRHNA, CDR2 SNTAGT. This CDR3 is 13 amino acids long. V was cut by 3 bases and J by 8 bases, with 13 bases left in between. The CDR3 region is CASSEGPGVGYTF. CDR3 DNA: TGTGCCAGCAGTGAAGGCCCGGGGGTAGGCTACACCTTC.

CDR3 loop: CASGPTGGNYGYTF. CDR3 coding DNA: TGTGCTAGTGGACCTACAGGGGGCAACTATGGCTACACCTTC. The chain employs TRBV12-5 and TRBJ1-2; 9 bases align to TRBD1. The CDR3 covers 14 residues. Germline assignment: CDR1 LGHNT and CDR2 FRNRAP. After removal of 6 bases from V and 2 bases from J, the junction contained 4 bases not matched to a gene.

V is TRBV27 and J is TRBJ2-7; no firm D call. CDR1 MNHEY and CDR2 SMNVEV come from the germline V gene (reference sequence). This CDR3 is built from 13 residues. V lost 5 bases to trimming and J lost 0 bases, with 8 bases between them. In nucleotides, the CDR3 is TGTGCCAGCAGTCTCTCTCGCTCCTACGAGCAGTACTTC. Protein sequence: CASSLSRSYEQYF.

The chain couples TRBV15 to TRBJ2-1; tentative D call: TRBD2 (6 bases). The length of the CDR3 is 14 residues. In germline, CDR1 is LNHNV, CDR2 YYDKDF (reference sequence). V lost 5 bases and J lost 5, with 13 bases in between. The CDR3 here is CATSRRDFNNEQFF. The DNA of the CDR3 is TGTGCCACCAGCCGACGGGACTTTAACAATGAGCAGTTCTTC.

The chain combines TRBV6-2 or TRBV6-3 with TRBJ1-3; tentatively, D is TRBD1 (6 bases). V dropped 6 bases and J dropped 0 bases, with 18 bases sitting between them. Germline CDR1 reads MNHEY; CDR2 reads SVGEGT. This CDR3 has 17 residues. The CDR3 coding sequence is TGTGCCAGCAGCAGACAGACAGGCCTGAGCTCTGGAAACACCATATATTTT. It specifies CASSRQTGLSSGNTIYF.

This chain connects TRBV7-9 to TRBJ1-5; 9 bases match TRBD1. V shed 5 bases, J shed 3 bases, and the junction held 8 bases outside the gene matches. The CDR3 is made up of 16 amino acids. Germline CDR1 and CDR2: SEHNR and FQNEAQ (reference sequence). The CDR3 bases are TGTGCCAGCAGCCCTACAGGGGGCGTTTTCAATCAGCCCCAGCATTTT. Its translation is CASSPTGGVFNQPQHF.

This clone has just one count. The genes are TRBV14 and TRBJ1-2; D gene unclear. V was pared by 1 base and J by 4 bases, with 7 bases between. The CDR3 totals 13 residues. Germline V CDR1 and CDR2: SGHDN, FVKESK. The CDR3 nucleotides read TGTGCCAGCAGCCAAGTCGGTTTCTATGGCTACACCTTC. It is translated as CASSQVGFYGYTF.

The rearrangement links TRBV4-2 to TRBJ2-1; D is ambiguous. V lost 3 bases, J lost 10 bases, and 10 bases lay in between. Per germline, CDR1 LGHNA and CDR2 YNFKEQ. The CDR3 runs 12 residues. CDR3 nucleotides: TGTGCCAGCAGCCAGGTAACGAGGGAGCAGTTCTTC. Protein product: CASSQVTREQFF.

The rearrangement uses TRBV4-3 and TRBJ1-1; 12 bases match TRBD1. Per the germline V gene, CDR1 is LGHNA and CDR2 is YSLEER. This CDR3 has 16 residues. V was pared by 5 bases and J by 4 bases, with 8 bases of the junction left unmatched. CDR3 DNA: TGCGCCAGCAGCACCGGGACAGGGGGCGCGGGCACTGAAGCTTTCTTT. It translates to CASSTGTGGAGTEAFF.

The chain employs TRBV7-6 and TRBJ1-1, with 10 bases aligning to TRBD1. Germline CDR1 SGHVS, CDR2 FNYEAQ. The CDR3 consists of 14 residues. Unmatched junction bases numbered 0, after V lost 4 bases and J lost 1 base. CDR3 amino acids: CASSWDRGNTEAFF. The CDR3 nucleotides are TGTGCCAGCAGCTGGGACAGGGGGAACACTGAAGCTTTCTTT.

The V call is TRBV25-1, the J call TRBJ2-7; D may be TRBD1 (5 bases). The ends were cut back, 1 base at V and 6 bases at J, with 16 bases in the middle. The CDR3 is 15 amino acids. Germline V gene data show CDR1 as MGHDK and CDR2 as SYGVNS. The CDR3 spells CASSESGRETGEQYF. In DNA, the CDR3 is TGTGCCAGCAGTGAATCGGGCAGGGAAACGGGCGAGCAGTACTTC.

The V and J genes are TRBV29-1 and TRBJ2-5; perhaps TRBD1 as D (5 bases). Germline V CDR1 and CDR2: SQVTM, ANQGSEA. The ends were cut back, 3 bases at V and 0 bases at J, with 11 bases in the middle. The CDR3 loop spans 14 amino acids. CDR3 loop: CSVDFAGNQETQYF. In DNA form, the CDR3 reads TGCAGCGTTGACTTCGCAGGGAACCAAGAGACCCAGTACTTC.

V and J are TRBV2 and TRBJ1-2; tentative D call: TRBD1 (6 bases). This CDR3 has 12 amino acids. Trimming shortened V by 1 base and J by 9 bases, and 9 bases separated the two germline ends. CDR1 is SNHLY and CDR2 is FYNNEI in the germline V gene. For the CDR3, the DNA is TGTGCCAGCAGTGAAGATACAGGGAGCTACACCTTC. Translated: CASSEDTGSYTF.

The chain has TRBV23-1 and TRBJ1-3; tentative D call: TRBD1 (5 bases). TRBV23-1 is sorted into the ORF group, with uncertain function. This CDR3 region has 24 residues. Trimming removed 5 bases at V and 4 bases at J, with 42 bases between. This CDR3 reads CASSSCPRVLVWGKLVSSGNTIYF. CDR3 DNA sequence: TGCGCCAGCAGTAGTTGCCCCCGGGTCCTAGTCTGGGGCAAGCTAGTATCTTCCGGAAACACCATATATTTT.

The chain employs TRBV2 and TRBJ1-5, with TRBD1 matching over 7 bases. V lost 6 bases, J lost 6 bases, and 5 bases stayed unmatched. The length of the CDR3 is 13 residues. CDR1 is SNHLY and CDR2 is FYNNEI in the germline V gene. The CDR3 region has the DNA TGTGCCAGCAGGGACAGGCCCAGTCAGCCCCAGCATTTT. Translated, it gives CASRDRPSQPQHF.

V gene TRBV5-1 combines with J gene TRBJ1-1; D perhaps matches TRBD1 (5 bases). This CDR3 comprises 13 residues. Trimming stripped 4 bases from V and 5 bases from J, with 12 bases between. In germline, CDR1 is SGHRS, CDR2 YFSETQ. The CDR3 nucleotides read TGCGCCAGCAGCCCAAGGGGAGGGACTGAAGCTTTCTTT. It yields the protein CASSPRGGTEAFF.

The rearrangement joins TRBV30 to TRBJ1-5; possible D gene TRBD1, 5 bases. Germline V gene data show CDR1 as GTSNPN and CDR2 as SVGIG (reference sequence). Trimming removed 2 bases at V and 10 bases at J, with 15 bases between. CDR3 length: 13 residues. This CDR3 reads CAWSSFQGQPQHF. In DNA form, the CDR3 reads TGTGCCTGGAGTAGCTTCCAGGGTCAACCCCAGCATTTT.

This clone was observed once. The chain links TRBV30 to TRBJ1-2, with a tentative D call TRBD1 (5 bases). The CDR3 has 15 amino acids. V was pared by 5 bases and J by 2 bases, with 18 bases between. Germline loops: CDR1 GTSNPN, CDR2 SVGIG (reference sequence). CDR3 in amino acids: CAWGVGQGRNYGYTF. Written as DNA, the CDR3 is TGTGCCTGGGGCGTGGGGCAGGGCAGAAACTATGGCTACACCTTC. The full variable domain, completed using reference TRBV30 and TRBJ1-2, is SQTIHQWPATLVQPVGSPLSLECTVEGTSNPNLYWYRQAAGRGLQLLFYSVGIGQISSEVPQNLSASRPQDRQFILSSKKLLLSDSGFYLCAWGVGQGRNYGYTFGSGTRLTVV.

V and J are TRBV7-3 and TRBJ1-2; 9 bases match TRBD1. The CDR3 runs to 13 residues. The germline gives CDR1 SGHTA, CDR2 FQGTGA. The V and J ends lost 6 bases and 4 bases, in that order; junction bases with no gene match: 3. In DNA form, the CDR3 reads TGTGCCAGCAGTCCGGACAGGGGCTATGGCTACACCTTC. This sequence encodes CASSPDRGYGYTF.

The rearrangement links TRBV4-1 to TRBJ1-2, with TRBD1 matching 7 bases. The CDR3 is 16 residues long. Looked up from germline, CDR1 is MGHRA and CDR2 is YSYEKL. The ends lost 0 bases at V and 7 bases at J; junction bases unmatched: 11. DNA for the CDR3: TGCGCCAGCAGCCAAGAACCATCACGGACAGGAATTGGCTACACCTTC. Its protein is CASSQEPSRTGIGYTF.

V is TRBV5-6 and J is TRBJ1-2; D may be TRBD1 (5 bases). The V gene's germline CDR1 is SGHDT and CDR2 YYEEEE. The CDR3 totals 13 residues. Trimming stripped 3 bases from V and 4 bases from J, with 10 bases between. The CDR3 spells CASSSTVAYGYTF. Here the CDR3 DNA reads TGTGCCAGCAGCTCGACAGTGGCCTATGGCTACACCTTC.

This clone was observed once. The chain is built from TRBV5-5 and TRBJ1-5, with D possibly TRBD1 on 6 matching bases. Between the trimmed V and J ends, which lost 0 bases and 7 bases, there was a span of 14 bases. This CDR3 comprises 15 residues. CDR1 and CDR2 from the germline V gene are SGHKS and YYEKEE (reference sequence). DNA of the CDR3: TGTGCCAGCAGCTTGGACACAGGGTATGGGCAGCCCCAGCATTTT. Protein product: CASSLDTGYGQPQHF.

The chain couples TRBV19 to TRBJ1-6; D might be TRBD1 (6 bases). V was clipped by 3 bases and J by 7 bases, with 10 bases between them. The V gene's germline CDR1 is LNHDA and CDR2 SQIVND (reference sequence). CDR3 length: 14 residues. The CDR3 DNA is TGTGCCAGTAGTATCGGCAGGGGCAATTCACCCCTCCACTTT. Translation gives CASSIGRGNSPLHF.

This sequence joins TRBV10-3 and TRBJ1-1; D might be TRBD1 (6 bases). Per germline, CDR1 ENHRY and CDR2 SYGVKD. Trimming stripped 3 bases from V and 1 base from J, with 12 bases between. The CDR3 has 15 amino acids. The CDR3 region has the DNA TGTGCCATCAGTGACTCTGGACAGTCGAACACTGAAGCTTTCTTT. The encoded protein is CAISDSGQSNTEAFF.

The chain carries TRBV3-1 (or the pseudogene TRBV3-2) and TRBJ1-1; 7 bases match TRBD1. The V gene end was trimmed by 2 bases and the J gene end by 3 bases; junction bases not matched to a gene: 3. The CDR3 contains 14 residues. Germline CDR1 reads LGHDT; CDR2 reads YNNKEL (reference sequence). CDR3 bases: TGTGCCAGCAGCCAAACAGGGGCGGACACTGAAGCTTTCTTT. Its protein product is CASSQTGADTEAFF.

This chain connects TRBV6-2 or TRBV6-3 to TRBJ2-2; unclear D gene. V dropped 5 bases and J dropped 6 bases, with 10 bases sitting between them. The CDR3 runs 13 residues. Germline CDR1 MNHEY, CDR2 SVGEGT. CDR3 bases: TGTGCCAGCAGTCCGATCCTACCCGGGGAGCTGTTTTTT. This encodes CASSPILPGELFF.

The chain carries TRBV7-6 and TRBJ2-5, with a weak D call TRBD1 (7 bases). The CDR3 consists of 12 residues. V was trimmed by 8 bases and J by 9 bases, leaving 16 bases between them. Germline CDR1 and CDR2: SGHVS and FNYEAQ. The chain's CDR3 is CASQGGGWAQYF. The DNA for the CDR3 is TGTGCCAGCCAGGGGGGCGGGTGGGCCCAGTACTTC.

A word on this clone: Other DNA sequences in this sample translate to the same CDR3. This chain connects TRBV27 to TRBJ2-5; 11 bases are a match to TRBD1. The CDR3 consists of 14 residues. Germline V gene lookup returns CDR1 MNHEY and CDR2 SMNVEV (reference sequence). Trimming at V came to 5 bases and at J to 4 bases, leaving 3 bases not matched to a gene. The CDR3 nucleotides read TGTGCCAGCAGTCCCGGGACAGGGGGAGAGACCCAGTACTTC. Amino acids: CASSPGTGGETQYF.

The genes are TRBV7-3 and TRBJ2-7; 7 bases are shared with TRBD1. CDR1 and CDR2 from the germline V gene are SGHTA and FQGTGA. This CDR3 is 13 amino acids long. Trimming cost V 6 bases and J 8 bases; bases outside gene matches: 10. CDR3 region: CASSSTTGKKQYF. CDR3 coding DNA: TGTGCCAGCAGTTCCACGACAGGGAAGAAGCAGTACTTC.

This chain uses TRBV6-2 or TRBV6-3 with TRBJ2-5; 9 bases match TRBD2. The CDR3 has 17 residues. Germline V CDR1 and CDR2: MNHEY, SVGEGT. V was clipped by 0 bases and J by 1 base; unmatched bases: 6. CDR3 residues: CASSYSYTAGGQETQYF. The CDR3 bases are TGTGCCAGCAGTTACTCGTATACAGCGGGGGGCCAAGAGACCCAGTACTTC.